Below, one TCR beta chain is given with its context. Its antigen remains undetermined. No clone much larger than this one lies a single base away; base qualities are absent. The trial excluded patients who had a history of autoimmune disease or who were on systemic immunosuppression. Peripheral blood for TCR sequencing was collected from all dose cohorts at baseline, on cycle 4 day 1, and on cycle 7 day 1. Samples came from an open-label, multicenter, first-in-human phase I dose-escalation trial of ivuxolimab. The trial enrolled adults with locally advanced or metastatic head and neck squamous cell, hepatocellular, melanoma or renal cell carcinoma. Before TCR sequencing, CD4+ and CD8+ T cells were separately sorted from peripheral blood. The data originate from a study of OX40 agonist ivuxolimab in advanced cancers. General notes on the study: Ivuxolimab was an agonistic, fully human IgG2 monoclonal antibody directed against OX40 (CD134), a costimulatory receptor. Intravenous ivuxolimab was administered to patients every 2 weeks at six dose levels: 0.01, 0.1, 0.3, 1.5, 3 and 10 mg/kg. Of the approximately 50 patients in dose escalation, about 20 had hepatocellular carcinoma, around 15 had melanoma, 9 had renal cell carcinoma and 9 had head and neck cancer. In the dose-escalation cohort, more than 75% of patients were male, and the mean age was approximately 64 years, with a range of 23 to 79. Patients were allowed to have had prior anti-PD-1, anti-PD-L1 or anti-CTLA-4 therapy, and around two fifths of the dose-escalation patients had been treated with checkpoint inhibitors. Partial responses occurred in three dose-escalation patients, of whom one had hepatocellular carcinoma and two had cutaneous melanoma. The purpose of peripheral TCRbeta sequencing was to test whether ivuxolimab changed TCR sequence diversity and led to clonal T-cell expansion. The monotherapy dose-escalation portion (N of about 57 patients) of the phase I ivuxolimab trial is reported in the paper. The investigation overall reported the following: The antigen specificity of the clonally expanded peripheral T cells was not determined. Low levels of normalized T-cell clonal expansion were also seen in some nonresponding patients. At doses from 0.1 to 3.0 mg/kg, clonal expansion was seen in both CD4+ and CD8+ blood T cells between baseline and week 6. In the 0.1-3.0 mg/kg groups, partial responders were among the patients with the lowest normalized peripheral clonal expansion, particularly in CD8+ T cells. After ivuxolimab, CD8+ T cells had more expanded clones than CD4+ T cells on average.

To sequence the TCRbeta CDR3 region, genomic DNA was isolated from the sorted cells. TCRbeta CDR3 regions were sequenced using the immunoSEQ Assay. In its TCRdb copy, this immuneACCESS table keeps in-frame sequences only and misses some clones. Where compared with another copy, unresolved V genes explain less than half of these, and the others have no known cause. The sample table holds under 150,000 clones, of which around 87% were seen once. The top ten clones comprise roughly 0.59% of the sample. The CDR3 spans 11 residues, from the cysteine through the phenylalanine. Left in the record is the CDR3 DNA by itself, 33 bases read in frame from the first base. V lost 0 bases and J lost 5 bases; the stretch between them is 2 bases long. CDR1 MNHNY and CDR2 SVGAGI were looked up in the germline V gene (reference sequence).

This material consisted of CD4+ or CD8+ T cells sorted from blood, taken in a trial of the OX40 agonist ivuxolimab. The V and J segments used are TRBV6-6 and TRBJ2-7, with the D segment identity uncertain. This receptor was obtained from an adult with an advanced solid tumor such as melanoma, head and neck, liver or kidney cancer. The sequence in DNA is TGTGCCAGCAGTTACTCGGACGAGCAGTACTTC. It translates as CASSYSDEQYF.